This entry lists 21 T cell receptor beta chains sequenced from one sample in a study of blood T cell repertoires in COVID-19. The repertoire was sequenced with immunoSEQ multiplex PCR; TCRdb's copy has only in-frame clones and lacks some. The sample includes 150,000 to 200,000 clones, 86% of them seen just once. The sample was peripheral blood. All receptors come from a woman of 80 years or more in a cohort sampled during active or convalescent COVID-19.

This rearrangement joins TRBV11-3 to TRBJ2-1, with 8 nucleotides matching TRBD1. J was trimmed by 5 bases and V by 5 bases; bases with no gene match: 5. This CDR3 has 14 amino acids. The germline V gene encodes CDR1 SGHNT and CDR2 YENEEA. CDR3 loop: CASSLHRGNNEQFF. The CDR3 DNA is TGTGCCAGCAGCCTGCACAGGGGGAACAATGAGCAGTTCTTC.

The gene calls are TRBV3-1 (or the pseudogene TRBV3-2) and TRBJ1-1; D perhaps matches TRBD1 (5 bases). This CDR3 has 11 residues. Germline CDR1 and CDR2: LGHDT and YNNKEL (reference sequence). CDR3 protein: CASTGGVEAFF. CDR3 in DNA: TGTGCATCTACGGGAGGGGTCGAAGCTTTCTTT.

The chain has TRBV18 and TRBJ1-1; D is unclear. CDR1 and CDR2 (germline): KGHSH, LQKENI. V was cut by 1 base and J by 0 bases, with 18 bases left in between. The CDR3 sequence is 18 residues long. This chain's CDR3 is CASSPRGLPGGMNTEAFF. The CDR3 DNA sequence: TGTGCCAGCTCACCACGCGGACTCCCAGGAGGAATGAACACTGAAGCTTTCTTT.

The CDR3 region has the DNA TGTGCCAGTAGTATCTTGACTAGCGGAGTTCACAATGAGCAGTTCTTC. This codes for CASSILTSGVHNEQFF. The chain links TRBV19 to TRBJ2-1; TRBD2 aligns across 9 bases. The V gene end was trimmed by 3 bases and the J gene end by 5 bases; junction bases not matched to a gene: 8. Germline CDR1 LNHDA, CDR2 SQIVND (reference sequence). The CDR3 runs 16 residues.

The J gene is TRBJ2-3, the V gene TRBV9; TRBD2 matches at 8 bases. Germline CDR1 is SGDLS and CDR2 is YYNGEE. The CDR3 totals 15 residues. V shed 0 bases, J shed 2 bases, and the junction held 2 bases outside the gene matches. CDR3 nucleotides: TGTGCCAGCAGCGTAGCTAGCGGGTACACAGATACGCAGTATTTT. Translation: CASSVASGYTDTQYF.

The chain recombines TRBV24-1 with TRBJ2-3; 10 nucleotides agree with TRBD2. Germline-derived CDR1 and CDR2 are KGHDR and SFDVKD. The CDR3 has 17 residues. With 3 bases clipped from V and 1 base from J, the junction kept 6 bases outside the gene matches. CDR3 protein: CATSDTTGTSGTDTQYF. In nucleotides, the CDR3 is TGTGCCACCAGTGATACCACCGGGACTAGCGGCACAGATACGCAGTATTTT.

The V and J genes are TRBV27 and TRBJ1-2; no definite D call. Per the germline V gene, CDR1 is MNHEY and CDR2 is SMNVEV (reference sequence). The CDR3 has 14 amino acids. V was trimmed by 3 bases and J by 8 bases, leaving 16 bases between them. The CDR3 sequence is CASSLLPVEAGYTF. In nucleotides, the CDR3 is TGTGCCAGCAGTTTGCTCCCCGTCGAGGCCGGCTACACCTTC.

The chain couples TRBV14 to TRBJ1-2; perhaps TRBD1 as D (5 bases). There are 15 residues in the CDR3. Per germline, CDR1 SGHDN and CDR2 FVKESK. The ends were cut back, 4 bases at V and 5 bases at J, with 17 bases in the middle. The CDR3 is CASSPLLGPLYGYTF. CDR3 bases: TGTGCCAGCAGCCCACTGTTGGGGCCACTATATGGCTACACCTTC.

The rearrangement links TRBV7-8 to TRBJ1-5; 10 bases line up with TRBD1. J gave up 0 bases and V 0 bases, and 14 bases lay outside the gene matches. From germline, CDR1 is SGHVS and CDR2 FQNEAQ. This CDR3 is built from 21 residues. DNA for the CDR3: TGTGCCAGCAGCTTAGCGGGACAGGGGCTACAATTTACCTATAGCAATCAGCCCCAGCATTTT. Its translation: CASSLAGQGLQFTYSNQPQHF.

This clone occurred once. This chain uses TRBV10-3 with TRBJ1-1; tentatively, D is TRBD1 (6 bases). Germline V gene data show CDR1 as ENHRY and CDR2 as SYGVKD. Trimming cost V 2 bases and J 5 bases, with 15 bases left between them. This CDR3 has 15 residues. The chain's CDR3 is CAISEATGLGTEAFF. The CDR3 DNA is TGTGCCATCAGTGAGGCCACAGGGTTGGGAACTGAAGCTTTCTTT.

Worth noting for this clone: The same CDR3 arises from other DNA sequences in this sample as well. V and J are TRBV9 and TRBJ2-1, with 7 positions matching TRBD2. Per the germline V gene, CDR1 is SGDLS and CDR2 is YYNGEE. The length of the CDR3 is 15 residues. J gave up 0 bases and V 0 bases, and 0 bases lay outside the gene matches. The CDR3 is CASSVAGGSYNEQFF. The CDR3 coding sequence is TGTGCCAGCAGCGTAGCGGGAGGCTCCTACAATGAGCAGTTCTTC.

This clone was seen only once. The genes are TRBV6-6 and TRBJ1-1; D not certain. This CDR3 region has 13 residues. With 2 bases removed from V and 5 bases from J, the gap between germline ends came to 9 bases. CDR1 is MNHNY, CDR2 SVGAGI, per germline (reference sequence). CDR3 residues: CASSYPSGTEAFF. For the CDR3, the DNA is TGTGCCAGCAGTTACCCCAGTGGTACTGAAGCTTTCTTT.

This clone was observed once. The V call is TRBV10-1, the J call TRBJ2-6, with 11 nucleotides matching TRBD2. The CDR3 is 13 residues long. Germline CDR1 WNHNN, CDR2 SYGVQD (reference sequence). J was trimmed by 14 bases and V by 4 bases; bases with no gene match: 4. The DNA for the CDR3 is TGCGCCAGCAGTGGTGGACTAGCGGGCCTCCTGACTTTC. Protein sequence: CASSGGLAGLLTF.

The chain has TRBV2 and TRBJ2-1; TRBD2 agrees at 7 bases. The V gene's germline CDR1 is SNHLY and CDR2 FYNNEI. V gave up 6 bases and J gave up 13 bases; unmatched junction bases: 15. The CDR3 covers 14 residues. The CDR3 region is CASSVETGGHYQFF. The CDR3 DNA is TGTGCCAGCAGCGTCGAAACGGGAGGCCACTATCAGTTCTTC.

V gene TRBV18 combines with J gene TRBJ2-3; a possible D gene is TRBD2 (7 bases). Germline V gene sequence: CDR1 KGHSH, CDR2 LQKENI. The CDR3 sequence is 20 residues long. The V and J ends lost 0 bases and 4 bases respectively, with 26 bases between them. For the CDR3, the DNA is TGTGCCAGCTCACCACCGGTTTCTGATTCGCGGGGGCTTCTTTCAGATACGCAGTATTTT. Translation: CASSPPVSDSRGLLSDTQYF. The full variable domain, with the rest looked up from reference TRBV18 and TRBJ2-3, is NAGVMQNPRHLVRRRGQEARLRCSPMKGHSHVYWYRQLPEEGLKFMVYLQKENIIDESGMPKERFSAEFPKEGPSILRIQQVVRGDSAAYFCASSPPVSDSRGLLSDTQYFGPGTRLTVL.

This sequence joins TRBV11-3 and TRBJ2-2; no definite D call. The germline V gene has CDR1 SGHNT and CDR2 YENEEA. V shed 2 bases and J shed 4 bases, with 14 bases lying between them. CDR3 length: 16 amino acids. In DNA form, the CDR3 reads TGTGCCAGCAGCTTATCTCCCCGGGTTGGCACCGGGGAGCTGTTTTTT. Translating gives CASSLSPRVGTGELFF.

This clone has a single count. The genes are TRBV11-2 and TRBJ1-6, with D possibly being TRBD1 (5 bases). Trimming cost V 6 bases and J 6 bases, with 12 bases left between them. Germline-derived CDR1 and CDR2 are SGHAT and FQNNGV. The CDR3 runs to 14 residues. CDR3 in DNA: TGTGCCAGCAGGCGAATAAGGGGTAATTCACCCCTCCACTTT. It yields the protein CASRRIRGNSPLHF.

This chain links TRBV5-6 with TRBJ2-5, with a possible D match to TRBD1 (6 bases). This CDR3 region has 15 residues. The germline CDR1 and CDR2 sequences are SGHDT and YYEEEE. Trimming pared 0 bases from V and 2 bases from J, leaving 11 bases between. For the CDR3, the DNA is TGTGCCAGCAGCTTGGGGGGGCTTGGTCAAGAGACCCAGTACTTC. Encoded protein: CASSLGGLGQETQYF.

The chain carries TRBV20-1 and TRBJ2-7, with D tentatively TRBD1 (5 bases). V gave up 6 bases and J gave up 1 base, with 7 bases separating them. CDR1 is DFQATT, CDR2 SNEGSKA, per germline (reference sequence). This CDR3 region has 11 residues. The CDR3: CSARTSYEQYF. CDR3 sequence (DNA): TGCAGTGCCAGGACATCCTACGAGCAGTACTTC.

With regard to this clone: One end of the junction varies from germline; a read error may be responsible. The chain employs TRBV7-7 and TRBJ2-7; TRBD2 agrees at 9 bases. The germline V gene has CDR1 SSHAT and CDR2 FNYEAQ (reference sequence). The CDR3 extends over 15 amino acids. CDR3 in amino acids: CASSLAGDRGYEQYF. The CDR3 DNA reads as TGTGCTAGCAGCTTAGCGGGGGACAGAGGCTACGAGCAGTACTTC.

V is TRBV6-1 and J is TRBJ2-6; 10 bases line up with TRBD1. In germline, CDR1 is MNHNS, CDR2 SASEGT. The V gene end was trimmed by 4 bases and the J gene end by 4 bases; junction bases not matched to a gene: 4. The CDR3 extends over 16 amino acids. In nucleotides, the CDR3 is TGTGCCAGCAGTGGGGACAGGGGTTCGGGGGCCAACGTCCTGACTTTC. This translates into CASSGDRGSGANVLTF.